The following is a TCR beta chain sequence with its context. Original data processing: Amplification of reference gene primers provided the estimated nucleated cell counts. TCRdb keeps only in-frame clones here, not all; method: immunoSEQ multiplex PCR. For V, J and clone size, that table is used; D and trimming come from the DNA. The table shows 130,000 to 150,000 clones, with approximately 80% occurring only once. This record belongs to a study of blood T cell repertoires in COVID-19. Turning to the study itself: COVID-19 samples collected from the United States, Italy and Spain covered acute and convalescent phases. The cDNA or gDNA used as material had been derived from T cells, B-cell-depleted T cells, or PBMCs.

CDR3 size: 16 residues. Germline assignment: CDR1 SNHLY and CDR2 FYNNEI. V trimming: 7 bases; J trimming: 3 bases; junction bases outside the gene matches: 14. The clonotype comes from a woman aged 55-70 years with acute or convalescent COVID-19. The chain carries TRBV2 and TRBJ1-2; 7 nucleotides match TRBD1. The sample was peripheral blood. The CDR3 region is CASKWRAGGSDYGYTF. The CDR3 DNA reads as TGTGCCAGCAAGTGGAGGGCAGGGGGGTCTGACTATGGCTACACCTTC.